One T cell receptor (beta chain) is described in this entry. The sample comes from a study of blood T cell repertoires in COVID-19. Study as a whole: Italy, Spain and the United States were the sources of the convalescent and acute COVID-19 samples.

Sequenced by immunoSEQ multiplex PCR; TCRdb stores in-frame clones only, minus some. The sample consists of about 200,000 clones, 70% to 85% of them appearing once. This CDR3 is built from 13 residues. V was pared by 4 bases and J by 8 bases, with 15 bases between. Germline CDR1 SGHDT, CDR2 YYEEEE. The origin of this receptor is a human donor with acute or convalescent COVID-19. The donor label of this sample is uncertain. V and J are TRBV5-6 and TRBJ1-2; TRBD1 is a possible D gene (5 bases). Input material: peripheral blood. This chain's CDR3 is CASSAGRVGGYTF. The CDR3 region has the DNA TGTGCCAGCAGCGCGGGGCGGGTAGGGGGCTACACCTTC.